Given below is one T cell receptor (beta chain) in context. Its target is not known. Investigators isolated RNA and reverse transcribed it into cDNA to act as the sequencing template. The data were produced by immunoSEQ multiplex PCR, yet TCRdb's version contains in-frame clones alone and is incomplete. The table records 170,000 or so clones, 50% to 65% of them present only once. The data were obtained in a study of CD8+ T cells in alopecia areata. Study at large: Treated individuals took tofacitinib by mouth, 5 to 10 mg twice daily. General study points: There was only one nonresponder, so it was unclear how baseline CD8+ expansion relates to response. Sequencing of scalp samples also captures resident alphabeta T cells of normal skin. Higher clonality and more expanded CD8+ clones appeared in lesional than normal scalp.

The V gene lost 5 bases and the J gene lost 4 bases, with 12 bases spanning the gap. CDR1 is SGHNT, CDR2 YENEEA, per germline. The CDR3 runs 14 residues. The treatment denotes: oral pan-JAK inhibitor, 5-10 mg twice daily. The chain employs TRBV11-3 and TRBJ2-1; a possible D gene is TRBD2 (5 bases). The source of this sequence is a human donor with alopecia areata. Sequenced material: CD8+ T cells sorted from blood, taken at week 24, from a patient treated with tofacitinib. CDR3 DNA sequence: TGTGCCAGCAGCCCCCGGGGAGCTTACAATGAGCAGTTCTTC. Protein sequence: CASSPRGAYNEQFF.